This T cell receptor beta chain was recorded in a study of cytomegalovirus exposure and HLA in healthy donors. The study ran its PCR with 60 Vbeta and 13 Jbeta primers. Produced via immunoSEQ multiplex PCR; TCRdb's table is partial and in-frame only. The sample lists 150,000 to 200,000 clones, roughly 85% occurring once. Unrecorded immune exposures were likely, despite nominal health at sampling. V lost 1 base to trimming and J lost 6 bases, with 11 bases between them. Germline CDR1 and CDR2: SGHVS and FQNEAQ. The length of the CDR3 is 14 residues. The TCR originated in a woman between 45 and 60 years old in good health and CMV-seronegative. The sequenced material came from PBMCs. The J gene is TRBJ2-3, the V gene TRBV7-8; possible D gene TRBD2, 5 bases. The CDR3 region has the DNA TGTGCCAGCAGCTTAGGGAGGCCCCCGGATACGCAGTATTTT. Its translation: CASSLGRPPDTQYF.